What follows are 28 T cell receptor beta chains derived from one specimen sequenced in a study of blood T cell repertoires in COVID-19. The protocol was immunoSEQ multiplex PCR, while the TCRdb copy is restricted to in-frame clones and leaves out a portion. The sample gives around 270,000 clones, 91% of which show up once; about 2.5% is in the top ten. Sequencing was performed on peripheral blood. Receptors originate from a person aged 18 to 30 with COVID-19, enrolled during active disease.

CDR3 protein: CATGKEGYGTDTQYF. In DNA form, the CDR3 reads TGTGCCACCGGGAAGGAGGGATATGGCACAGATACGCAGTATTTT. V gene TRBV27 combines with J gene TRBJ2-3; tentative D call: TRBD2 (6 bases). V was trimmed by 10 bases and J by 1 base, leaving 18 bases between them. The CDR3 contains 15 residues. Germline CDR1 and CDR2: MNHEY and SMNVEV (reference sequence).

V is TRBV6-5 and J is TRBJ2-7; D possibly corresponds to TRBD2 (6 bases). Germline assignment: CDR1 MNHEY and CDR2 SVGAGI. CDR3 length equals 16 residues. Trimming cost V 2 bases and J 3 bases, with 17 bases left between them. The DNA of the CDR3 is TGTGCCAGCAGTTACGGGGGGACCCAGATCAGCTACGAGCAGTACTTC. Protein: CASSYGGTQISYEQYF.

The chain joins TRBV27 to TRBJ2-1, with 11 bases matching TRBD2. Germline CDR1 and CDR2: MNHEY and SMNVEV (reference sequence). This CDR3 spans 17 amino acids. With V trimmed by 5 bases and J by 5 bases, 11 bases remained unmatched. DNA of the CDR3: TGTGCCAGCAGTCCCCTAATAGCGGGAGGGCCGGACAATGAGCAGTTCTTC. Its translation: CASSPLIAGGPDNEQFF.

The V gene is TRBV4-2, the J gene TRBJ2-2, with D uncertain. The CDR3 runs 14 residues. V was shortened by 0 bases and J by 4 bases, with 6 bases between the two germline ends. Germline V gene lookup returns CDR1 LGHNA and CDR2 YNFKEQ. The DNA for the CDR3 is TGTGCCAGCAGCCAAGAAGAGTCCACCGGGGAGCTGTTTTTT. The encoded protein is CASSQEESTGELFF.

In DNA, the CDR3 is TGTGCCAGCAGCTGGGGGGTGAGCGGGACGAACACCGGGGAGCTGTTTTTT. Protein sequence: CASSWGVSGTNTGELFF. The genes are TRBV5-4 and TRBJ2-2; TRBD2 matches 7 bases. V trimming: 3 bases; J trimming: 0 bases; junction bases outside the gene matches: 8. Germline V CDR1 and CDR2: SGHNT, YYREEE (reference sequence). This CDR3 contains 17 residues.

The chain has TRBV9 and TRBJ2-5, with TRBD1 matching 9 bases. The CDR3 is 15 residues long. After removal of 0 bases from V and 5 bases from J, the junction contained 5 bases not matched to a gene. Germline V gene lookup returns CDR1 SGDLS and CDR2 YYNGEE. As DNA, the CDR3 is TGTGCCAGCAGCGTAGGACAGGGGGTTAGGGAGACCCAGTACTTC. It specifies CASSVGQGVRETQYF.

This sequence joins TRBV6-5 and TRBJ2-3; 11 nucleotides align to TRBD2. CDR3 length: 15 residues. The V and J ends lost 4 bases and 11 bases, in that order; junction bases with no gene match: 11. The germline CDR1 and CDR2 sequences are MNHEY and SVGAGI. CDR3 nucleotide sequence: TGTGCCAGCAGTTCCTATGGACTAGCGGGTGAGAGGCAGTATTTT. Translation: CASSSYGLAGERQYF.

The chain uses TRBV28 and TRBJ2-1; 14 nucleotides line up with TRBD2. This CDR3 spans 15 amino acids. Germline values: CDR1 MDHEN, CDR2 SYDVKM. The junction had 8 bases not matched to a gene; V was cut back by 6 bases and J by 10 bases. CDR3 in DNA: TGTGCCAGCAGGGGGACTAGCGGGAGCCGGGGGGAGCAGTTCTTC. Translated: CASRGTSGSRGEQFF.

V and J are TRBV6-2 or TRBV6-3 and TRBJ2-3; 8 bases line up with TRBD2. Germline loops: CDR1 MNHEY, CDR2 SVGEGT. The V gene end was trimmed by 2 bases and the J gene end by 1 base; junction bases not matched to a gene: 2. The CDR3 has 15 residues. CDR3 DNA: TGTGCCAGCAGTTACGCGGGGGGCGGCACAGATACGCAGTATTTT. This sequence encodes CASSYAGGGTDTQYF.

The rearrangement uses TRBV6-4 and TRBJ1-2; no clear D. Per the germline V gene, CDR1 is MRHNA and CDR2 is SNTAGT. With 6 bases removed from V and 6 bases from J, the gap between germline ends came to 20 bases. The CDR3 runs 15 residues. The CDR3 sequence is CASSPPGAGINGYTF. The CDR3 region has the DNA TGTGCCAGCAGCCCACCCGGCGCAGGCATTAATGGCTACACCTTC.

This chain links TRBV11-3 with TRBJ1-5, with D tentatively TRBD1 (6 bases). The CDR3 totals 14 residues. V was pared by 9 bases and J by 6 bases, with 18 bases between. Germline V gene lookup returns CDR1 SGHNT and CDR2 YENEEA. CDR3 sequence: CARGGGGIGQPQHF. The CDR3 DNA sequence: TGTGCCAGAGGTGGGGGGGGCATCGGTCAGCCCCAGCATTTT.

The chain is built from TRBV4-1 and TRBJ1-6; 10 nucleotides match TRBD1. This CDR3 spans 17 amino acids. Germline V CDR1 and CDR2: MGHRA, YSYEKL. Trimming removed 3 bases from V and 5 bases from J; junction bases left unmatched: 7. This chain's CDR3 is CASSQETGTGDNSPLHF. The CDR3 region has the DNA TGCGCCAGCAGCCAGGAAACCGGGACAGGGGATAATTCACCCCTCCACTTT.

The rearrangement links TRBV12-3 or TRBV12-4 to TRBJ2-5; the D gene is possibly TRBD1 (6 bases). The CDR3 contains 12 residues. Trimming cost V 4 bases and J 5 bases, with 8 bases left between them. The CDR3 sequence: CASSYTGETQYF. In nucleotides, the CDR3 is TGTGCCAGCAGTTATACAGGGGAGACCCAGTACTTC.

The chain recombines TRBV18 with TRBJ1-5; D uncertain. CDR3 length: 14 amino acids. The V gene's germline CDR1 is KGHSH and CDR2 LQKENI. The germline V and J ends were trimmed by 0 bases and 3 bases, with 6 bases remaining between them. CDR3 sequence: CASSPPLVNQPQHF. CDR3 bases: TGTGCCAGCTCACCACCACTCGTCAATCAGCCCCAGCATTTT. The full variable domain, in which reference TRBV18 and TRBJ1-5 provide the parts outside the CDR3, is NAGVMQNPRHLVRRRGQEARLRCSPMKGHSHVYWYRQLPEEGLKFMVYLQKENIIDESGMPKERFSAEFPKEGPSILRIQQVVRGDSAAYFCASSPPLVNQPQHFGDGTRLSIL.

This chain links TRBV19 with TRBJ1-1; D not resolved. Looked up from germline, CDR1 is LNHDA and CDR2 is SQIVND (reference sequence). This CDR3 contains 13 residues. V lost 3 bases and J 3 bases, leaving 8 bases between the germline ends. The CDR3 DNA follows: TGTGCCAGTAGTATTTCCTTATACACTGAAGCTTTCTTT. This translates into CASSISLYTEAFF.

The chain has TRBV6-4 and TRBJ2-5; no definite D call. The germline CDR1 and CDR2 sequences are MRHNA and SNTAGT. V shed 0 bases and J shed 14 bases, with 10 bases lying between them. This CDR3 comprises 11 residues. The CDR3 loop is CASSDSTPFYF. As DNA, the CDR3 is TGTGCCAGCAGTGACTCGACACCCTTTTACTTC.

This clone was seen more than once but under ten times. DNA for the CDR3: TGCGCCAGCAGCCGGGGGGGACCGAAGAGTTCGGAGACCCAGTACTTC. Translated, it gives CASSRGGPKSSETQYF. The V gene is TRBV5-1, the J gene TRBJ2-5, with 8 bases identical to TRBD2. Germline V CDR1 and CDR2: SGHRS, YFSETQ. This CDR3 is 16 amino acids long. Trimming cost V 4 bases and J 5 bases; bases outside gene matches: 13.

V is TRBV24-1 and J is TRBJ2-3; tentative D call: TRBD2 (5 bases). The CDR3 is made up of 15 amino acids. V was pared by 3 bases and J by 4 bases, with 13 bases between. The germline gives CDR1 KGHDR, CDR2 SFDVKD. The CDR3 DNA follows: TGTGCCACCAGTGATCCCTCTAGCAACGCAGATACGCAGTATTTT. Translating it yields CATSDPSSNADTQYF.

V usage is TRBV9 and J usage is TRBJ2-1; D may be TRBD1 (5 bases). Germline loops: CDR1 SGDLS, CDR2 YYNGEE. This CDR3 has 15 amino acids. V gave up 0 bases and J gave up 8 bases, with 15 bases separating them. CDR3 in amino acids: CASSVEGQKGDEQFF. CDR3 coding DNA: TGTGCCAGCAGCGTAGAGGGGCAGAAGGGTGATGAGCAGTTCTTC.

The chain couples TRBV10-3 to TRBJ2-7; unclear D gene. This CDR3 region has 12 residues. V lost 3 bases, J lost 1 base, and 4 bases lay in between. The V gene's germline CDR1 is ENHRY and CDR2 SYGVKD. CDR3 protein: CAISDKSYEQYF. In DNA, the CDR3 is TGTGCCATCAGTGACAAATCCTACGAGCAGTACTTC.

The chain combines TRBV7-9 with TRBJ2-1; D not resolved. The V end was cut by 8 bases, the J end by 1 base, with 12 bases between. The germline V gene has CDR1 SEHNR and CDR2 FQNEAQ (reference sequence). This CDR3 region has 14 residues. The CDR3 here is CASVSFASYNEQFF. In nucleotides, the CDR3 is TGTGCCAGCGTCTCCTTTGCGTCCTACAATGAGCAGTTCTTC.

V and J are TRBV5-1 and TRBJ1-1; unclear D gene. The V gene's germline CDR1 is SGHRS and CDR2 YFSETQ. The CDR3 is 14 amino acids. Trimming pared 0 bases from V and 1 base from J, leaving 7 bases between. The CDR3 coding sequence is TGCGCCAGCAGCTTGGTCTCCGGGAACACTGAAGCTTTCTTT. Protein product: CASSLVSGNTEAFF.

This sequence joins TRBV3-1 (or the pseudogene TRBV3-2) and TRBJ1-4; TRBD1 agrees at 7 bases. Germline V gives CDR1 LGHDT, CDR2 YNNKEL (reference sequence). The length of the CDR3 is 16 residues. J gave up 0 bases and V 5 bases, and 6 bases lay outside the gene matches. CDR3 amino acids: CASSGGQTATNEKLFF. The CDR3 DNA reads TGTGCCAGCAGCGGGGGACAGACTGCAACTAATGAAAAACTGTTTTTT.

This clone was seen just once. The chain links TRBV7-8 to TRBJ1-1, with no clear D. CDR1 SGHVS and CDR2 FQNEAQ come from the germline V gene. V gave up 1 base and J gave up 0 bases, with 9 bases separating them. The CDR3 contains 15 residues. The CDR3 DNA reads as TGTGCCAGCAGCTTAGGTGTCCGTGTGAACACTGAAGCTTTCTTT. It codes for CASSLGVRVNTEAFF. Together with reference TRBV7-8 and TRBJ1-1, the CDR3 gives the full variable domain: GAGVSQSPRYKVAKRGQDVALRCDPISGHVSLFWYQQALGQGPEFLTYFQNEAQLDKSGLPSDRFFAERPEGSVSTLKIQRTQQEDSAVYLCASSLGVRVNTEAFFGQGTRLTVV.

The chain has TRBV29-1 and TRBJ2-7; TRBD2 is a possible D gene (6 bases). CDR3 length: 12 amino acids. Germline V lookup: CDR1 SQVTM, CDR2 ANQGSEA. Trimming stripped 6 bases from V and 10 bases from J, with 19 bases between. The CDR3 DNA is TGCAGCGTCCAGGGCGGGACCCTTGAACAGTACTTC. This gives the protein CSVQGGTLEQYF.

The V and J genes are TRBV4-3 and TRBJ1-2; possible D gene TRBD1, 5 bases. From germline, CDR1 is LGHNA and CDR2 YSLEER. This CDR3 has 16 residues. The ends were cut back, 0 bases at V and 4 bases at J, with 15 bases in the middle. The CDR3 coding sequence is TGCGCCAGCAGCCAAGAGACAGCCAGGGAGGCCTATGGCTACACCTTC. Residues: CASSQETAREAYGYTF.

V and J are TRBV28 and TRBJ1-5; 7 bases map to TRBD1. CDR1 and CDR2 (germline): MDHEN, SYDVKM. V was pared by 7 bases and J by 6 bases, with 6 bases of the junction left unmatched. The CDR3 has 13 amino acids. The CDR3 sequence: CASTSGGSQPQHF. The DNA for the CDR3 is TGTGCCAGCACCTCAGGGGGTTCTCAGCCCCAGCATTTT.

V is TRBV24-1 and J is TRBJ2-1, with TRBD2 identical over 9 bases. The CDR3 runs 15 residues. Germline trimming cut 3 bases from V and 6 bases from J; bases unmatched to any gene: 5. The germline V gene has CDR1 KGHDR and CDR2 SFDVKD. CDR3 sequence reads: CATSDPSTSGNEQFF. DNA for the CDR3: TGTGCCACCAGTGATCCGTCGACTAGCGGCAATGAGCAGTTCTTC.